The clone carrying this T cell receptor beta chain was seen more than once but under ten times. V was clipped by 3 bases and J by 3 bases; unmatched bases: 4. Germline lookup yields CDR1 DFQATT and CDR2 SNEGSKA (reference sequence). CDR3 length: 13 amino acids. The data are from a study of identical twins. MiXCR, applied by TCRdb to the 5' RACE reads, yields one record per CDR3 protein. The sample includes about 200,000 distinct CDR3 sequences, more than 15% seen only once; the top ten take 35% to 50%. This sample was shared with a second study, whose subject was T cells expressing NK-cell markers.

The chain links TRBV20-1 to TRBJ2-7; TRBD2 matches 8 bases. The receptor was derived from a woman between 18 and 29 years old in good health. Specimen: CD8+ T cells sorted from blood. The CDR3 region has the DNA TGCAGTGCTAGTACCGGGACTAGCTACGAGCAGTACTTC. This gives the protein CSASTGTSYEQYF.